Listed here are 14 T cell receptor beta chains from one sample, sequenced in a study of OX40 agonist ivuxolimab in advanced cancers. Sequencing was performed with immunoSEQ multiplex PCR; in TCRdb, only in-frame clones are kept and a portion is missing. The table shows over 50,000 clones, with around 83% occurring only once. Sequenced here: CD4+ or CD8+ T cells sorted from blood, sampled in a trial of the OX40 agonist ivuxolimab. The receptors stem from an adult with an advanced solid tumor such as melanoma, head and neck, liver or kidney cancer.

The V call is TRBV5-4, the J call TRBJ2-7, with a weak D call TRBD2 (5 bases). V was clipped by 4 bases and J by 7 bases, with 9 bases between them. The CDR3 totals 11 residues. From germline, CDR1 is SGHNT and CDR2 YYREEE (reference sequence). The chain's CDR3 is CASSGTGEQYF. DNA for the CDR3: TGTGCCAGCAGCGGCACGGGGGAGCAGTACTTC.

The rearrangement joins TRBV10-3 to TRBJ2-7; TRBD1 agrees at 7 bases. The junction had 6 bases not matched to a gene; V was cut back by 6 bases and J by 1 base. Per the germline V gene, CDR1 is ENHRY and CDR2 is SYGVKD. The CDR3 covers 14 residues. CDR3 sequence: CAIRPGTVSYEQYF. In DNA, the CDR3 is TGTGCCATCAGGCCCGGGACAGTTTCCTACGAGCAGTACTTC.

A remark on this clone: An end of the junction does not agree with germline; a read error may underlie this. CDR3 loop: CASSLGGTGSLF. CDR3 nucleotide sequence: TGTGCCAGCAGCTTAGGGGGGACAGGGAGCCTCTTC. V gene TRBV11-2 combines with J gene TRBJ2-7; TRBD1 matches at 9 bases. In germline, CDR1 is SGHAT, CDR2 FQNNGV. This CDR3 is 12 amino acids long.

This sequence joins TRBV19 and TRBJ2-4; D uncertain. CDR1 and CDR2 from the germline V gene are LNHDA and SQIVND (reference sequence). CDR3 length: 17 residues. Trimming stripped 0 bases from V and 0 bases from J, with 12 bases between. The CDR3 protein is CASSIDGDLGAKNIQYF. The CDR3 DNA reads TGTGCCAGTAGTATAGATGGGGATTTAGGAGCCAAAAACATTCAGTACTTC.

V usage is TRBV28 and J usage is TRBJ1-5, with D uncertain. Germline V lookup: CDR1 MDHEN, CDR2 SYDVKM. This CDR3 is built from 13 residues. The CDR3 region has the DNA TGTGCAACCAGGCCCGGAAGCAATCAGCCCCAGCATTTT. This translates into CATRPGSNQPQHF.

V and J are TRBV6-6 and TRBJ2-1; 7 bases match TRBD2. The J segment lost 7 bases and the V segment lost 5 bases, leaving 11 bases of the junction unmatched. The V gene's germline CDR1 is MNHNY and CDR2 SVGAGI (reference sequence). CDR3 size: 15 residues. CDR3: CASSLLRGSSNEQFF. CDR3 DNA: TGTGCCAGCAGTCTTCTGCGCGGGAGTTCGAATGAGCAGTTCTTC.

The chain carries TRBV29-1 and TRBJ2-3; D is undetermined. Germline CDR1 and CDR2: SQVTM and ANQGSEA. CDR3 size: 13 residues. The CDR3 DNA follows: TGCACCATGAAAGGGTCAGGCACAGATACGCAGTATTTT. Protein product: CTMKGSGTDTQYF.

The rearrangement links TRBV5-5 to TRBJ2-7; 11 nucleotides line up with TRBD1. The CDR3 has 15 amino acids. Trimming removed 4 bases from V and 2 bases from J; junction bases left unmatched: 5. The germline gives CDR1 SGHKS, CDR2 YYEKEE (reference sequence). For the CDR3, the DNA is TGTGCCAGCAGCCGTCAGGGACAGGGGGCCTACGAGCAGTACTTC. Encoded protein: CASSRQGQGAYEQYF. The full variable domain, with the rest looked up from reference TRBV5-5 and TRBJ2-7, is DAGVTQSPTHLIKTRGQQVTLRCSPISGHKSVSWYQQVLGQGPQFIFQYYEKEERGRGNFPDRFSARQFPNYSSELNVNALLLGDSALYLCASSRQGQGAYEQYFGPGTRLTVT.

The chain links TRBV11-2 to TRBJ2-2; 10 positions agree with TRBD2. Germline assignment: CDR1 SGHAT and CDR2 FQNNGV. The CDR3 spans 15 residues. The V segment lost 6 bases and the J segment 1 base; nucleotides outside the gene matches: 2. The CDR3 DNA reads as TGTGCCAGCAGGCGGACTAGCGGGAACACCGGGGAGCTGTTTTTT. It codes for CASRRTSGNTGELFF.

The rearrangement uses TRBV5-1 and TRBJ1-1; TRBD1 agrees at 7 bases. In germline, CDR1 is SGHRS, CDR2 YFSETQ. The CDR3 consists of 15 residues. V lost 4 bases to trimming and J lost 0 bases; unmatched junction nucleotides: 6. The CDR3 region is CASSPGQTLNTEAFF. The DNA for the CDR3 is TGCGCCAGCAGCCCGGGACAGACCTTGAACACTGAAGCTTTCTTT.

DNA of the CDR3: TGTGCCAGCAAGGGGCTAGCGGGGCCACAAAATGAGCAGTTCTTC. Its translation: CASKGLAGPQNEQFF. The chain combines TRBV2 with TRBJ2-1; 9 positions agree with TRBD2. The germline V gene has CDR1 SNHLY and CDR2 FYNNEI. The CDR3 totals 15 residues. Losses at the gene ends were 7 bases for V and 7 bases for J; bases not matched to a gene: 11. The whole variable domain, remainder taken from reference TRBV2 and TRBJ2-1, is EPEVTQTPSHQVTQMGQEVILRCVPISNHLYFYWYRQILGQKVEFLVSFYNNEISEKSEIFDDQFSVERPDGSNFTLKIRSTKLEDSAMYFCASKGLAGPQNEQFFGPGTRLTVL.

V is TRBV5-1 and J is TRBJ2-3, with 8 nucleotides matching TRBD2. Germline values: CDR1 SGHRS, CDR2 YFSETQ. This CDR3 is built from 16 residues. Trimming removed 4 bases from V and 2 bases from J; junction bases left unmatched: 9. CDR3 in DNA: TGCGCCAGCAGCCGGGGGACTAGGGGGAACACAGATACGCAGTATTTT. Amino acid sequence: CASSRGTRGNTDTQYF.

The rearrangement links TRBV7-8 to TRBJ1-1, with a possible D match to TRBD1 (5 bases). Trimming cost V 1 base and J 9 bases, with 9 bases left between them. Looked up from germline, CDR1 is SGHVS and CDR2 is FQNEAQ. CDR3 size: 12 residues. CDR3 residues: CASSLGRGQAFF. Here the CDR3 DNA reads TGTGCCAGCAGCTTAGGTCGGGGACAAGCTTTCTTT.

The DNA of the CDR3 is TGCGCCAGCAGCCAATTCCAGACAGGGGAGGTCGGCGGGGAGCTGTTTTTT. Protein sequence: CASSQFQTGEVGGELFF. The chain links TRBV4-1 to TRBJ2-2, with 8 bases aligning to TRBD1. Trimming at V came to 2 bases and at J to 7 bases, leaving 12 bases not matched to a gene. CDR1 MGHRA and CDR2 YSYEKL come from the germline V gene. The CDR3 totals 17 residues.